The rows below give T cell receptor beta chains drawn from one sample of a study of blood T cell repertoires in COVID-19. The table came from immunoSEQ multiplex PCR; TCRdb's copy has only in-frame clones and leaves some out. The repertoire includes over 45,000 clones, around 80% of them detected once, and around 8.2% sits in the top ten. Sequenced input: peripheral blood. The receptors were gathered from a woman older than 75 with acute or convalescent COVID-19. The CDR3 runs from the conserved cysteine through the conserved F or W. D genes are given only for firm matches.

j_call v_call d_call cdr3_aa
TRBJ2-3 TRBV12-5 TRBD2 CASGPGLAMGDTQYF
TRBJ2-5 TRBV18 TRBD2 CASSPLAGGPEETQYF
TRBJ1-2 TRBV9 TRBD1 CASSAQTGARGYTF
TRBJ2-1 TRBV19 TRBD2 CASTVTSGSSYNEQFF
TRBJ2-2 TRBV24-1 TRBD1 CATRAGTGFNTGELFF
TRBJ2-1 TRBV7-9 TRBD2 CASSLGISGRIGDNEQFF
TRBJ1-1 TRBV7-2 NA CASSQTGNTEAFF
TRBJ2-5 TRBV12-3/TRBV12-4 NA CASSQAGETQYF
TRBJ2-7 TRBV5-8 TRBD1 CASSLSQGQGTYEQYF
TRBJ1-6 TRBV19 NA CASGQQGGSPLHF
TRBJ1-3 TRBV4-1 NA CASSQGAFSGNTIYF
TRBJ2-5 TRBV25-1 TRBD2 CASSAPTSETLQETQYF
TRBJ1-2 TRBV5-1 NA CASSPGDVANYGYTF
TRBJ2-1 TRBV6-4 TRBD2 CASSSQAGYYNEQFF
TRBJ2-6 TRBV2 TRBD2 CASSVGAGFSGANVLTF
TRBJ2-3 TRBV5-1 TRBD2 CASARLGGETDTQYF
TRBJ1-5 TRBV19 NA CASTMPGTGYNQPQHF
TRBJ1-2 TRBV19 NA CASSWGESYGYTF
TRBJ1-5 TRBV12-5 NA CASVQGQYNQPQHF
TRBJ2-7 TRBV15 NA CATSRDEGYEQYF
TRBJ2-3 TRBV28 TRBD2 CASTAGGVTDTQYF
TRBJ1-1 TRBV19 NA CASSGDTTAEAFF
TRBJ2-3 TRBV11-2 NA CASRKNPTASTDTQYF
TRBJ2-7 TRBV6-6 NA CATQTGVGKQYF
TRBJ1-2 TRBV3-1/TRBV3-2 NA CASSQGQGGGYTF
TRBJ1-1 TRBV7-9 NA CASSLTGGATEAFF
TRBJ2-1 TRBV29-1 TRBD2 CSVGAGGHNEQFF
TRBJ2-7 TRBV28 TRBD2 CASSGTGLAGARAFEQYF
TRBJ1-1 TRBV5-4 NA CASSLAPQAPNTEAFF
TRBJ2-2 TRBV19 TRBD1 CASSTNRGTGELFF
TRBJ1-3 TRBV3-1/TRBV3-2 NA CASSHGAGSGNTIYF
TRBJ1-1 TRBV14 TRBD1 CASSQEWIGTVNTEAFF
TRBJ1-1 TRBV7-8 NA CASRRTENTEAFF
TRBJ2-1 TRBV7-9 NA CASSSRRTNEQFF
TRBJ2-2 TRBV7-7 TRBD2 CASSLHLRGLAGTNTGELFF
TRBJ1-1 TRBV18 NA CASSPTRNTEAFF
TRBJ1-1 TRBV28 NA CASSPVGRVANTEAFF
TRBJ1-1 TRBV10-1 NA CASSESPGAWNTEAFF
TRBJ1-4 TRBV28 TRBD1 CASSSPLTGGNEKLFF
TRBJ2-3 TRBV1 NA CLASSDTQYF
TRBJ2-3 TRBV25-1 NA CASSTAGSPTSTDTQYF
TRBJ1-6 TRBV5-1 TRBD1 CASSSQGYNSPLHF
TRBJ1-2 TRBV27 TRBD1 CASSLGQNYGYTF
TRBJ1-5 TRBV21-1 NA CASSKKGVNQPQHF
TRBJ2-1 TRBV5-1 TRBD2 CASSLPSGSNEQFF
TRBJ1-2 TRBV14 NA CASSQDHRVVYTF
TRBJ2-2 TRBV5-1 TRBD1 CASSFGLSGGRSIELFF
TRBJ1-5 TRBV28 TRBD1 CASSFPGGIQPQHF
TRBJ1-4 TRBV15 NA CATFGAGTNEKLFF
TRBJ2-5 TRBV30 TRBD2 CAWSPGVAGVKTQYF
TRBJ2-1 TRBV3-1/TRBV3-2 TRBD1 CASSPGTGGYNEQFF
TRBJ2-5 TRBV6-5 NA CASSRHKETQYF
TRBJ1-2 TRBV15 NA CATSRDGETYTF